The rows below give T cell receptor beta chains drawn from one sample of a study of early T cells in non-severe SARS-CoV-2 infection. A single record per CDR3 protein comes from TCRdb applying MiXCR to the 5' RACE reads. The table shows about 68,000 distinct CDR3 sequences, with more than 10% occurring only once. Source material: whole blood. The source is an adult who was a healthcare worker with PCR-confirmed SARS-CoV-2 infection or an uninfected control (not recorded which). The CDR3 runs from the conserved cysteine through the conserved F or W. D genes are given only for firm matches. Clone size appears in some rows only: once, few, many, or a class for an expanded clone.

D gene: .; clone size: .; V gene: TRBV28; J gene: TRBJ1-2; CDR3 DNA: TGTGCCAGCAGTTCAAAATTGGACGGCTACACCTTC; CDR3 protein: CASSSKLDGYTF
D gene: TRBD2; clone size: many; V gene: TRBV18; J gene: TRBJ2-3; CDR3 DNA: TGTGCCAGCTCACCAAGCGCGGGGGGCCCCACAGATACGCAGTATTTT; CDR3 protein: CASSPSAGGPTDTQYF
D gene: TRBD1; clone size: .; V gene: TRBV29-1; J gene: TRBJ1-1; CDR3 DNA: TGCAGCGTTCGGACAGGGGGCACTGAAGCTTTCTTT; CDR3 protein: CSVRTGGTEAFF
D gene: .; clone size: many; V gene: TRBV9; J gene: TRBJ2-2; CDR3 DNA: TGTGCCAGCAGCGGACTCCGGGAGAACACCGGGGAGCTGTTTTTT; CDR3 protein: CASSGLRENTGELFF
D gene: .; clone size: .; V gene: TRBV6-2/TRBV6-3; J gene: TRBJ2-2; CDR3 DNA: TGTGCCAGCAGTCACCTAGGAACCGGGGAGCTGTTTTTT; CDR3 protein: CASSHLGTGELFF
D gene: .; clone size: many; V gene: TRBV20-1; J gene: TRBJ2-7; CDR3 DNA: TGCAGTGCTAGAGATGGCCCGAGCTCCTACGAGCAGTACTTC; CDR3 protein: CSARDGPSSYEQYF
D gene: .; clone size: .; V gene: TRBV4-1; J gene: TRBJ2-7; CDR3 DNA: TGCGCCAGCAGCCACGGAAGGAGTTCCTACGAGCAGTACTTC; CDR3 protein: CASSHGRSSYEQYF
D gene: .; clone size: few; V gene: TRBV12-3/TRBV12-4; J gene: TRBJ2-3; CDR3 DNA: TGTGCCAGCAGTTTACGGAGGGACTCGCAGTATTTT; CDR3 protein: CASSLRRDSQYF
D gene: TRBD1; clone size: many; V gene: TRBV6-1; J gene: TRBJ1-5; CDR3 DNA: TGTGCCAGCAGTGAGACAGGGTTCGGAAAGCATTTT; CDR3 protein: CASSETGFGKHF
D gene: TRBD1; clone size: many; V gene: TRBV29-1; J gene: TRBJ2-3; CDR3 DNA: TGCAGCGCTCGACAGGGTTCCACCCCCACAGATACGCAGTATTTT; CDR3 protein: CSARQGSTPTDTQYF
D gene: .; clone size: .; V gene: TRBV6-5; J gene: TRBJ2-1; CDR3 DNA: TGTGCCAGCAGCCTAGCGCCTGCTCGTGTTGAGCAGTTCTTC; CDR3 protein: CASSLAPARVEQFF
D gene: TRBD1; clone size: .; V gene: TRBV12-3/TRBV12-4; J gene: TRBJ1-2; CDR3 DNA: TGTGCCAGCACCCAAGGACAGGGTTTTGACTATGGCTACACCTTC; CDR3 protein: CASTQGQGFDYGYTF
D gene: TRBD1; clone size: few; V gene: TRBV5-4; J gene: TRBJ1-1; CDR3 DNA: TGTGCCAGCAGCTTGGGGACAGGGATTGTCACTGAAGCTTTCTTT; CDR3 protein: CASSLGTGIVTEAFF